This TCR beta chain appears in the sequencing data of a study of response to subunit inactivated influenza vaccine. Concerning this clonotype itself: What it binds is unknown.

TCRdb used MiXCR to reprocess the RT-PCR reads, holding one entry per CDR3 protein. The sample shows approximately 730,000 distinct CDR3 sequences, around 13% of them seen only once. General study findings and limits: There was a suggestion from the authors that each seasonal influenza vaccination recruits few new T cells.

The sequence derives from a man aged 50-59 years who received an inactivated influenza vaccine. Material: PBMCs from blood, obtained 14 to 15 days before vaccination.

CDR3 DNA sequence: TGTGCCAGCCAAACAGGGGTCACCTCCTACAATGAGCAGTTCTTC. Protein sequence: CASQTGVTSYNEQFF. This chain joins TRBV19 and TRBJ2-1, with 7 bases aligning to TRBD1. Germline V gene sequence: CDR1 LNHDA, CDR2 SQIVND (reference sequence). The CDR3 length is 15 residues. Germline trimming cut 9 bases from V and 0 bases from J; bases unmatched to any gene: 8. Full variable domain (missing parts from reference TRBV19 and TRBJ2-1): DGGITQSPKYLFRKEGQNVTLSCEQNLNHDAMYWYRQDPGQGLRLIYYSQIVNDFQKGDIAEGYSVSREKKESFPLTVTSAQKNPTAFYLCASQTGVTSYNEQFFGPGTRLTVL.